Sequencing of this T cell receptor (beta chain) was carried out in a study of T cell responses to AZD1222 COVID-19 vaccine. Study-wide background: Timing groups of about 4 and about 12 weeks for second doses were pooled. Study observations and caveats: The donor cohort was predominantly white British with a female majority, and clonal diversity may have been underestimated. CD4 TCRs linked to vaccination spanned spike, dominating at 160-218 and 743-854.

The CDR3 is made up of 15 amino acids. V was cut by 6 bases and J by 6 bases, with 17 bases left in between. Germline V gene sequence: CDR1 SNHLY, CDR2 FYNNEI. In the case of this clone: Its antigen is not known.

Repertoires were generated with immunoSEQ multiplex PCR, while TCRdb's copy carries only in-frame clones and drops some. This sample has some 110,000 clones, with 92% found just once. The receptor was isolated from an adult in good health. The input for sequencing was peripheral blood, taken on day 0 of AZD1222 vaccination. The chain has TRBV2 and TRBJ2-2; D may be TRBD1 (5 bases). The CDR3 DNA reads TGTGCCAGCAGGGGGCCCGGACGTAATTCCGGGGAGCTGTTTTTT. Translation gives CASRGPGRNSGELFF. Together with reference TRBV2 and TRBJ2-2, the CDR3 gives the full variable domain: EPEVTQTPSHQVTQMGQEVILRCVPISNHLYFYWYRQILGQKVEFLVSFYNNEISEKSEIFDDQFSVERPDGSNFTLKIRSTKLEDSAMYFCASRGPGRNSGELFFGEGSRLTVL.